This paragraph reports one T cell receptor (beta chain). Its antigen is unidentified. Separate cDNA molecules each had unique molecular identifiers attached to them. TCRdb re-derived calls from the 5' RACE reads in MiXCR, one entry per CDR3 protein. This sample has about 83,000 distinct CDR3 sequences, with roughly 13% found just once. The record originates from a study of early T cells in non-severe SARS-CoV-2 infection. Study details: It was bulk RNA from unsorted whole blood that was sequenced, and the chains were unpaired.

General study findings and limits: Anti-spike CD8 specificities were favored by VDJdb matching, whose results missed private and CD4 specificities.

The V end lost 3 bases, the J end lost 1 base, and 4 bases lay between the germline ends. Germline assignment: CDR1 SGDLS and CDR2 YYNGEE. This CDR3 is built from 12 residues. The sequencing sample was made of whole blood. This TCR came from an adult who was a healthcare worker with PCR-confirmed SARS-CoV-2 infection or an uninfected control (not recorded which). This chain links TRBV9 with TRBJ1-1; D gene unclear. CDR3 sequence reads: CASSAQNTEAFF. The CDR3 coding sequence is TGTGCCAGCAGCGCCCAGAACACTGAAGCTTTCTTT.